This TCR beta chain came from a study of human T cells and chemical hapten exposure. Study conclusions and caveats: In comparison with controls, expanded TCRs gave rise to a significantly larger number of large CDR3 similarity clusters.

Per the germline V gene, CDR1 is SGHAT and CDR2 is FQNNGV. This CDR3 has 17 amino acids. Deletions cut 1 base from V and 2 bases from J, with 18 bases between. The time point was: patch test 1, 2 weeks after DPC sensitization. Noted treatment: therapeutic diphenylcyclopropenone sensitization with weekly scalp DPC. The library labeled individual cDNA molecules by adding unique molecular identifiers to them. Per the authors' pipeline: Counting gave a median of around 100,000 TCRs per sample, with values ranging from roughly 23,224 to 700,000. TCRdb recomputed calls from the RACE reads with MiXCR, one row per CDR3 protein. The V and J calls come from TCRdb's annotation, not from the publication. Of about 360,000 distinct CDR3 sequences listed, roughly 5% are singletons. Comments on this clonotype: Its target is unknown.

The material was whole blood, obtained in connection with sensitization to the hapten diphenylcyclopropenone (DPC). The chain links TRBV11-2 to TRBJ2-7; perhaps TRBD1 as D (6 bases). The TCR originated in a woman aged 45-65 years with alopecia areata. Some clones in this sample may be carry-over from other donors' samples. CDR3: CASSLALGHAVPYEQYF. CDR3 coding DNA: TGTGCCAGCAGCTTAGCCCTGGGACACGCTGTCCCCTACGAGCAGTACTTC.